The T cell receptor (beta chain) described here comes from a study of regulatory T cells in long-lasting Graves disease. In the study overall: Duration of antithyroid drug therapy among newly diagnosed Graves' patients was under 3 months.

The trim removed 1 base at V and 0 bases at J, leaving 0 bases unmatched. Germline assignment: CDR1 LGHDT and CDR2 YNNKEL (reference sequence). The CDR3 contains 16 residues. Regarding this clonotype: The antigen is unknown.

Findings of the study overall: Between persistent patients, 2,500 to 3,500 public clonotypes were shared, exceeding the roughly 920 shared between new patients.

Time point given: newly diagnosed GD, antithyroid drugs for less than 3 months. Scientists built the TCR library using RNA that was extracted from PBMCs. Researchers made TCR beta libraries by using iRepertoire HTBI primers and running Arm-PCR on CDR3 regions. TCRdb fed the multiplex PCR reads into MiXCR, producing one record per CDR3 protein. The repertoire holds 400,000 to 550,000 distinct CDR3 sequences, approximately 16% seen once, with about 10% in the top ten. This sample was shared with a second study, whose subject was T cells in Graves' hyperthyroidism and ophthalmopathy.

The TCR sequence derives from a woman in her twenties or thirties with Graves disease. The chain combines TRBV3-1 with TRBJ2-5; 12 bases line up with TRBD2. The specimen comprised peripheral blood mononuclear cells (PBMCs), sampled at new diagnosis, from a patient treated with antithyroid drugs. The CDR3 here is CASSQGTSGNQETQYF. DNA of the CDR3: TGTGCCAGCAGCCAAGGGACTAGCGGGAACCAAGAGACCCAGTACTTC.